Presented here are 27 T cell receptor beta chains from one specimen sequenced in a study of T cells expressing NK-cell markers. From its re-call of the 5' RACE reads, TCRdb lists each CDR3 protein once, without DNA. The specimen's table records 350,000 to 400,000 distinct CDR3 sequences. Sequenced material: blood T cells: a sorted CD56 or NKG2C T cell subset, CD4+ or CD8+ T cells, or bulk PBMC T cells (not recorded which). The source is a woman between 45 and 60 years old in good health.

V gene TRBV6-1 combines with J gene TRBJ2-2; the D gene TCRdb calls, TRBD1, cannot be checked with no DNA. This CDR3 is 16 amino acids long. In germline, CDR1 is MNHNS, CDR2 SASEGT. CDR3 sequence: CASSDFRDRGSGELFF.

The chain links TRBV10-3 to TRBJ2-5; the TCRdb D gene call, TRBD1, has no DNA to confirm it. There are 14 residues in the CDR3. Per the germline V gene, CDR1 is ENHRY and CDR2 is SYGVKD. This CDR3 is CAISDGMGPETQYF.

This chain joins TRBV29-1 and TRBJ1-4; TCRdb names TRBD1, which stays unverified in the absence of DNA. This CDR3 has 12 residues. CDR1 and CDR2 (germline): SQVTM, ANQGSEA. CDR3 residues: CSVEDPGERLFF.

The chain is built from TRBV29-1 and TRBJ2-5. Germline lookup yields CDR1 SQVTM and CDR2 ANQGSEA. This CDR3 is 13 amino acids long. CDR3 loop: CSVESLLEETQYF.

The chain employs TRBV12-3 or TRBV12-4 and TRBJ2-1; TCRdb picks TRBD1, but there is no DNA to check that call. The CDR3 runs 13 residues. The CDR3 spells CASSPWDYYEQFF.

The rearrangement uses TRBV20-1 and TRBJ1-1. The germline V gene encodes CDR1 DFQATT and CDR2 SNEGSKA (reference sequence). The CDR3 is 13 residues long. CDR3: CSARATVNTEAFF.

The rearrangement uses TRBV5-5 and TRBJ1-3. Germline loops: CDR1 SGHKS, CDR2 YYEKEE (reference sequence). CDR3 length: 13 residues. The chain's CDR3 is CASTALEGNTIYF. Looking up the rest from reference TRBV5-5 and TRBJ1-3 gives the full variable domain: DAGVTQSPTHLIKTRGQQVTLRCSPISGHKSVSWYQQVLGQGPQFIFQYYEKEERGRGNFPDRFSARQFPNYSSELNVNALLLGDSALYLCASTALEGNTIYFGEGSWLTVV.

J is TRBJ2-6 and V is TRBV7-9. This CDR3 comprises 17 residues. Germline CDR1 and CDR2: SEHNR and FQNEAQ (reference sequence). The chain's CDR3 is CASSRKKEMSGANVLTF.

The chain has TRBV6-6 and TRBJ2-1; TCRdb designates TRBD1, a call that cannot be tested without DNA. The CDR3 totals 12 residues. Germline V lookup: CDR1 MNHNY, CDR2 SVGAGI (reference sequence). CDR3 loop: CASRQGLGEQFF.

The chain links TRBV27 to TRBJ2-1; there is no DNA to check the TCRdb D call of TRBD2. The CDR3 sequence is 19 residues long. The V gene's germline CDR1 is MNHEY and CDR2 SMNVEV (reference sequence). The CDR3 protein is CASSSPGTSGRAVFNEQFF.

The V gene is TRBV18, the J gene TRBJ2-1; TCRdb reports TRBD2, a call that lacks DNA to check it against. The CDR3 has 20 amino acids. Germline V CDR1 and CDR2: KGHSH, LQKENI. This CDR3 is CASSPRQGRTSGRSYNEQFF.

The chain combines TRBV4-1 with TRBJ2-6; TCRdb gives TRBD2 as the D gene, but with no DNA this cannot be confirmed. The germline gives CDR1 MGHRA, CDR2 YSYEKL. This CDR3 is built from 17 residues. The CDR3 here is CASSQPTARAGANVLTF.

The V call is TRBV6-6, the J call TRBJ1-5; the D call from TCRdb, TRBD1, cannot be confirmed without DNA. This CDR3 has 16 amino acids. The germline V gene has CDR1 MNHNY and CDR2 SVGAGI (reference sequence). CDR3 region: CASRPTGQISNQPQHF.

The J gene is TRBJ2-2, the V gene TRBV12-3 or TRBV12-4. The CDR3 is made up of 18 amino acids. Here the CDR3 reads CASSTRAILTLNTGELFF.

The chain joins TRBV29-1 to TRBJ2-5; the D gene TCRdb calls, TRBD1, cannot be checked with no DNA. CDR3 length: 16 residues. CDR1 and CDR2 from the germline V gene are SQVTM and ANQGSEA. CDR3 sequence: CSAEGTVGTPRETQYF.

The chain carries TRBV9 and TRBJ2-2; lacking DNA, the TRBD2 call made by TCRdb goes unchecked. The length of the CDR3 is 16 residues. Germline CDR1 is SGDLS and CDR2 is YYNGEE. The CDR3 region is CASSGVSGRSTGELFF.

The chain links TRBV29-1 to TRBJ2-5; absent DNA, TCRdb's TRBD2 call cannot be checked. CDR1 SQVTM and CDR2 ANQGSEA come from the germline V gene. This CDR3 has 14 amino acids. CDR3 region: CSVDWLAGGETQYF.

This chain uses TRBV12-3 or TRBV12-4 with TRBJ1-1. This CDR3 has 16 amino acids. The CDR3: CASRRYRGALPYEAFF.

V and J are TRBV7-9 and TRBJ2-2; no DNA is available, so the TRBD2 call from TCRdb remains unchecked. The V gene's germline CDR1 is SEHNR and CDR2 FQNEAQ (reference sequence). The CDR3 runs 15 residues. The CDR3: CASNPPGTYTGELFF.

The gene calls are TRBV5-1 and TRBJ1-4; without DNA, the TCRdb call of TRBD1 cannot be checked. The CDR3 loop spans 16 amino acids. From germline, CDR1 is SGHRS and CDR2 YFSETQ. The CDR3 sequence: CASSPGRGATNEKLFF.

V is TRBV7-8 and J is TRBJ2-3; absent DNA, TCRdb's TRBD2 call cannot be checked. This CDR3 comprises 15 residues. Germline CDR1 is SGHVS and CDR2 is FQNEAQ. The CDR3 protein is CASSQLAGYTDTQYF.

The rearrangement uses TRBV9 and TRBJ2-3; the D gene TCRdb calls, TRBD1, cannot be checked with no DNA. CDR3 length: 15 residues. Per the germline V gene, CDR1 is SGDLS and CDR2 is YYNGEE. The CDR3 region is CASSVKGHRTDTQYF.

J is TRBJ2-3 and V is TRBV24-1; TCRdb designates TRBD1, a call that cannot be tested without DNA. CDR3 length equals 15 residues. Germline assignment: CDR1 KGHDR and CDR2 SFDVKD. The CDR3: CATSDLGGAADTQYF.

The CDR3 loop reads CSARGSGQGSPLHF. The chain couples TRBV20-1 to TRBJ1-6; TCRdb's D call of TRBD1 is untestable without DNA. The germline V gene has CDR1 DFQATT and CDR2 SNEGSKA (reference sequence). The CDR3 is 14 residues long.

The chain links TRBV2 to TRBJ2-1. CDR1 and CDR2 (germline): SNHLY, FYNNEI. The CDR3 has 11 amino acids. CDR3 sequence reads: CASPDYNEQFF.

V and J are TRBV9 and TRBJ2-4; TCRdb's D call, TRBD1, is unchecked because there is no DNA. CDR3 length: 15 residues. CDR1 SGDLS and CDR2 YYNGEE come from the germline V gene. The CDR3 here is CASSPITPGGNIQYF.

The CDR3 sequence: CASKGVDNEQFF. V usage is TRBV6-5 and J usage is TRBJ2-1; checking the TCRdb D call of TRBD2 is not possible without DNA. The CDR3 is 12 amino acids. Per germline, CDR1 MNHEY and CDR2 SVGAGI.